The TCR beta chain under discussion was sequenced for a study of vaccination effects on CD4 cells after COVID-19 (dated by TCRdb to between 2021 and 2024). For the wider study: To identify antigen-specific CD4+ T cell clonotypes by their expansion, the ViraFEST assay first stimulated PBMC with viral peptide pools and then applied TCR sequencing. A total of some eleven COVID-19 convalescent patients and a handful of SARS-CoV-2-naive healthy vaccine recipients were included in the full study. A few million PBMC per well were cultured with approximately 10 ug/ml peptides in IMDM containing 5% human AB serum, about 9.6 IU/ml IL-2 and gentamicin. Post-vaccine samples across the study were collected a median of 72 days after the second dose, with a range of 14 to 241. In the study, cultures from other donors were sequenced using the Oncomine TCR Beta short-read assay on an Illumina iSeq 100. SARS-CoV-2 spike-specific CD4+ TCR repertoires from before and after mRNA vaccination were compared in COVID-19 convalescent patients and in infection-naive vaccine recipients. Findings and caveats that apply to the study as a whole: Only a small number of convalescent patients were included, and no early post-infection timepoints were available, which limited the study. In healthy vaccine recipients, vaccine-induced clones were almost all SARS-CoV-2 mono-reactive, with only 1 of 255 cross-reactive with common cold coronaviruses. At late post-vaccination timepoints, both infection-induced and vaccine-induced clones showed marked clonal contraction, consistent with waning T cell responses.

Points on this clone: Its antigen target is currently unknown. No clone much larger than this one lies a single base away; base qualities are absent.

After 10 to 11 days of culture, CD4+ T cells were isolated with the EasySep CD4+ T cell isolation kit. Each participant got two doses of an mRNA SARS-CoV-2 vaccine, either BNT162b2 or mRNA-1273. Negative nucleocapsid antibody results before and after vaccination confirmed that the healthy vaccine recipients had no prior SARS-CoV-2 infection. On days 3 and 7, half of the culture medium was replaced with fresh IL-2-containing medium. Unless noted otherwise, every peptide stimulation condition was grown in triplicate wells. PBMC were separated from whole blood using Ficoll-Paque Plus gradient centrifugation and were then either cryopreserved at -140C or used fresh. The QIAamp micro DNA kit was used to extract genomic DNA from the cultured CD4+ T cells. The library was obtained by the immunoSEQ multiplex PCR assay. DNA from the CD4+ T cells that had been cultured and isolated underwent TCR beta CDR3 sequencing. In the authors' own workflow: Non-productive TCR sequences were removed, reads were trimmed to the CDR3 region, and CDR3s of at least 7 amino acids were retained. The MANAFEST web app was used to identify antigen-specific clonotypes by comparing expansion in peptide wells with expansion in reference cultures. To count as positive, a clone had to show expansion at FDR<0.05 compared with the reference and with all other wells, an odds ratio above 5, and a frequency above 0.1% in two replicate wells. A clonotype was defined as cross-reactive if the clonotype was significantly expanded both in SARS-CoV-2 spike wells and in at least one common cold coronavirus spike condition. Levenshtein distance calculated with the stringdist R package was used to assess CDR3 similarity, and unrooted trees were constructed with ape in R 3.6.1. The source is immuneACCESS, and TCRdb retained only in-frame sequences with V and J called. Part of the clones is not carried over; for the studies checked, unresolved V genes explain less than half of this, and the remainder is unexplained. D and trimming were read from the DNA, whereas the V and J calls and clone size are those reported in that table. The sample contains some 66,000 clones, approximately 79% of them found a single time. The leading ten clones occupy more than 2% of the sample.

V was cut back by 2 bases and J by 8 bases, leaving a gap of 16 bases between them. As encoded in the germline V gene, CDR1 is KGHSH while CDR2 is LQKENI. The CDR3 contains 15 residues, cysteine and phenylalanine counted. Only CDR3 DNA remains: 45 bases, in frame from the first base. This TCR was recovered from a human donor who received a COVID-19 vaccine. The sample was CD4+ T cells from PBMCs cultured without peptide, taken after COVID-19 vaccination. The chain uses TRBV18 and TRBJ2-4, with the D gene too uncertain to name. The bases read TGTGCCAGCTCACCATCCTCGGCAGCCCGGGACATTCAGTACTTC. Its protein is CASSPSSAARDIQYF. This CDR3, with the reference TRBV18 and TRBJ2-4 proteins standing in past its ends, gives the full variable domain NAGVMQNPRHLVRRRGQEARLRCSPMKGHSHVYWYRQLPEEGLKFMVYLQKENIIDESGMPKERFSAEFPKEGPSILRIQQVVRGDSAAYFCASSPSSAARDIQYFGAGTRLSVL.